The present T cell receptor (beta chain) was sequenced within a study of blood T cell repertoires in COVID-19. Looking at the study overall: Some COVID-19 samples were acute and others convalescent; all came from the United States, Italy and Spain.

CDR3 size: 13 residues. Germline CDR1 KGHSH, CDR2 LQKENI. V shed 4 bases, J shed 3 bases, and the junction held 0 bases outside the gene matches. This table comes from immunoSEQ multiplex PCR, and its TCRdb copy is limited to in-frame clones, with some not included. In the table there are over 100,000 clones, around nine tenths of which are singletons. Material: peripheral blood. This chain uses TRBV18 with TRBJ1-1, with 9 bases fitting TRBD1. The sequence derives from a man aged 35 to 55 with acute or convalescent COVID-19. CDR3 protein: CASSRTGDTEAFF. In nucleotides, the CDR3 is TGTGCCAGCTCACGGACAGGGGACACTGAAGCTTTCTTT.